These 5 T cell receptor beta chains came from one sample sequenced in a study of spatial heterogeneity in lung cancer. TCRdb re-called the 5' RACE reads through MiXCR, storing one row per CDR3 protein. The data contain about 10,000 distinct CDR3 sequences, more than 6% of them singletons. Time point of the sample: sample taken at primary tumor resection. The material sequenced was normal lung tissue next to the tumor, taken at surgery. The source is a male donor with early-stage non-small cell lung cancer.

This clonotype was recorded at least ten times. The genes are TRBV5-6 and TRBJ1-2; D gene uncertain. Trimming removed 0 bases from V and 5 bases from J, with 17 bases in between. The CDR3 has 16 amino acids. Germline CDR1 SGHDT, CDR2 YYEEEE. CDR3 amino acids: CASSLALAERQYGYTF. CDR3 bases: TGTGCCAGCAGCTTGGCATTGGCAGAAAGACAATATGGCTACACCTTC.

This clonotype was counted only a few times. The chain links TRBV29-1 to TRBJ2-5; TRBD2 matches 15 bases. This CDR3 has 15 amino acids. Trimming at V came to 4 bases and at J to 4 bases, leaving 4 bases not matched to a gene. Germline CDR1 is SQVTM and CDR2 is ANQGSEA. This CDR3 is CSVAWTSGRVETQYF. CDR3 sequence (DNA): TGCAGCGTTGCCTGGACTAGCGGGAGGGTAGAGACCCAGTACTTC.

This clonotype was found many times. The J gene is TRBJ1-6, the V gene TRBV4-3; maybe TRBD1 (6 bases). CDR3 length equals 16 residues. V was cut by 2 bases and J by 10 bases, with 18 bases left in between. CDR1 is LGHNA, CDR2 YSLEER, per germline. This CDR3 is CASSQTVRGGGSPLHF. The CDR3 DNA sequence: TGCGCCAGCAGCCAAACCGTCAGGGGCGGGGGATCACCCCTCCACTTT.

The rearrangement uses TRBV20-1 and TRBJ1-1; D possibly corresponds to TRBD1 (5 bases). The CDR3 is made up of 12 amino acids. V lost 5 bases and J 12 bases, leaving 19 bases between the germline ends. The germline gives CDR1 DFQATT, CDR2 SNEGSKA (reference sequence). The CDR3 DNA follows: TGCAGTGCTCCCGCGGGACCCGGAGAACCTTTCTTT. This translates into CSAPAGPGEPFF.

This clonotype was picked up many times. The chain is built from TRBV4-1 and TRBJ1-1; tentatively, D is TRBD1 (6 bases). CDR1 is MGHRA and CDR2 is YSYEKL in the germline V gene. Trimming left V 3 bases short and J 0 bases short, with 14 bases between. This CDR3 region has 16 residues. The CDR3 DNA reads as TGCGCCAGCAGCCAGGGGGCCGGAGGGTTGAACACTGAAGCTTTCTTT. This gives the protein CASSQGAGGLNTEAFF.